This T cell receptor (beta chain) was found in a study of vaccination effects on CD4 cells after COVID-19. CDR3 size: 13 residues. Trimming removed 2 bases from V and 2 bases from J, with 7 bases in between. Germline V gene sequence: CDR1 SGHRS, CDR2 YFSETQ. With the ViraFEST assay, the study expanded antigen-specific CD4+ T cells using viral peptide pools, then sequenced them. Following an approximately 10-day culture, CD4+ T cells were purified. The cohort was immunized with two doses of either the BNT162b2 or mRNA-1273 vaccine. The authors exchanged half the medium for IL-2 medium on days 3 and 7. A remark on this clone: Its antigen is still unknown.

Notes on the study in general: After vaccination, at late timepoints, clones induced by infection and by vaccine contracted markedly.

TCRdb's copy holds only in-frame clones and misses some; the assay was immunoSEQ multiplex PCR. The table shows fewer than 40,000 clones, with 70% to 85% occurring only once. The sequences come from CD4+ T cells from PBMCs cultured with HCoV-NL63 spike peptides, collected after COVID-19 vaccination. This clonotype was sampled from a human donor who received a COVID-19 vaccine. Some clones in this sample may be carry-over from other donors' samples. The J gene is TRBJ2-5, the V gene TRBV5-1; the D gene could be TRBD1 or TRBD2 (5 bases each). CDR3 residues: CASSFGGQETQYF. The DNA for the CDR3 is TGCGCCAGCAGCTTTGGGGGTCAAGAGACCCAGTACTTC.